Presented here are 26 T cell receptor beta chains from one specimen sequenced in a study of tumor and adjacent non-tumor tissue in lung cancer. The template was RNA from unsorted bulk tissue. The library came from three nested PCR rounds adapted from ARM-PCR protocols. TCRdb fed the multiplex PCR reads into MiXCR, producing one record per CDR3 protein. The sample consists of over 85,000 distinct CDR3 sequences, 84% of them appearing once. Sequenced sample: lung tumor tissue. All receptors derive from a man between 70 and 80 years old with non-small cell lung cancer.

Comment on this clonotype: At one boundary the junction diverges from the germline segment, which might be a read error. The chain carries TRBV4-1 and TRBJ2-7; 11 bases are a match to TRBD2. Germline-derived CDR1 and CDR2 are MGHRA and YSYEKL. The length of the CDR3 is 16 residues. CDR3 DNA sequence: TGCGCCGGCAGCCGGACACTAGCGGGAGAGGGGGACGAACAATACTTC. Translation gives CAGSRTLAGEGDEQYF.

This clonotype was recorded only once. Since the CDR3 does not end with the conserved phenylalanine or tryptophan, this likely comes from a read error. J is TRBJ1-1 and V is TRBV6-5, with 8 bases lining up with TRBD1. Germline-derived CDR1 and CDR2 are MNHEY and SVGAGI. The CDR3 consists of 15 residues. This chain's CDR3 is CARRTGTGLLTEAFI. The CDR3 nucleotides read TGTGCCCGCAGGACCGGGACAGGTTTGCTCACTGAAGCTTTCATT.

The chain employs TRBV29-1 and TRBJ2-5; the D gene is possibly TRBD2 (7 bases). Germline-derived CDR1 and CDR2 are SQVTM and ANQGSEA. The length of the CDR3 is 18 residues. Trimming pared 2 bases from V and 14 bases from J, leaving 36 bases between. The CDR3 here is CSVEFYWTRGGKQETRYF. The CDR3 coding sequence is TGCAGCGTTGAATTCTATTGGACTAGAGGGGGGAAACAAGAGACCCGATACTTC.

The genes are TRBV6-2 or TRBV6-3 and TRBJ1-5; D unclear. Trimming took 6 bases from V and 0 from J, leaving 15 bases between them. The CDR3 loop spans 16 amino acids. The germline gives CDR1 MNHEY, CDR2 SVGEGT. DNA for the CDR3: TGTGCCAGCAGCTCTCTCCTAGGTATTAGCAATCAGCCCCAGCATTTT. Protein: CASSSLLGISNQPQHF.

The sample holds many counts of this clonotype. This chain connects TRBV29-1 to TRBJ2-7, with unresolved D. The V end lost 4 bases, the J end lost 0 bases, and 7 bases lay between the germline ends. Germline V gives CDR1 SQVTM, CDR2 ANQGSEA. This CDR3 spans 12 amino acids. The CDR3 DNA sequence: TGCAGCGTTGGCAGCACCTCCTACGAGCAGTACTTC. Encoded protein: CSVGSTSYEQYF.

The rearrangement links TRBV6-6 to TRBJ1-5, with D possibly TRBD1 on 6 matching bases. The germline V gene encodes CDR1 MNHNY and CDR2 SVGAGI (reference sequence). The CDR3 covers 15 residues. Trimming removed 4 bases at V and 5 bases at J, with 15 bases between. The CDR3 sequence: CASSCHRYRDQPQHF. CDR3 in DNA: TGTGCCAGCAGTTGCCACCGGTACAGGGATCAGCCCCAGCATTTT.

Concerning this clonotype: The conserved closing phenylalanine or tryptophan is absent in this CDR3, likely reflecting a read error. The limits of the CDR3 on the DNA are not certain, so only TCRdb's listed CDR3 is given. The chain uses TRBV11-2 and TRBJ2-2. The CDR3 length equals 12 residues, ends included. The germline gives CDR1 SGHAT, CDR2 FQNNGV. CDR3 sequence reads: CVSSFWGGELFL.

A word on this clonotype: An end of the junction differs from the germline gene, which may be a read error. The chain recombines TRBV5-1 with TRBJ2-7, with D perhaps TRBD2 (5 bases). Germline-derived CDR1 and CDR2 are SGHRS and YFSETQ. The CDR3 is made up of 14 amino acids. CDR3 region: CASSLDSDTYEKYF. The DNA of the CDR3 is TGCGCCAGCAGCTTGGATAGCGATACCTACGAGAAGTACTTC.

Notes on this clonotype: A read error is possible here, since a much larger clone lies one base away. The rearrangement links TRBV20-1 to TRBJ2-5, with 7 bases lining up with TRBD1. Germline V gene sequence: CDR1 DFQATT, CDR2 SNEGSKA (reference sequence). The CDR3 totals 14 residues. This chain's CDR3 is CSARETGQQEIQYF. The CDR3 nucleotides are TGCAGTGCTAGAGAGACGGGACAGCAAGAGATCCAGTACTTC.

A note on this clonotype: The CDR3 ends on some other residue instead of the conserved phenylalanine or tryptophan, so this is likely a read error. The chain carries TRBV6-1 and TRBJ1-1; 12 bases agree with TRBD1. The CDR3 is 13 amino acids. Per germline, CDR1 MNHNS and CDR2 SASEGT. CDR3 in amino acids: CVAGTGGFTEAFL. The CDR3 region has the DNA TGTGTCGCCGGGACAGGGGGCTTTACTGAAGCTTTCTTA.

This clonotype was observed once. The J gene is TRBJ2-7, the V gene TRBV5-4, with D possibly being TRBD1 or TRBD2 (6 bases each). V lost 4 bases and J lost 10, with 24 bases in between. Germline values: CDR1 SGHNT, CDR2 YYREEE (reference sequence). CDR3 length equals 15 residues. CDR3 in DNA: TGTGCCAGCAGCAAGGGTTGGGACATGGGAGGCGATCAGTACTTC. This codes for CASSKGWDMGGDQYF.

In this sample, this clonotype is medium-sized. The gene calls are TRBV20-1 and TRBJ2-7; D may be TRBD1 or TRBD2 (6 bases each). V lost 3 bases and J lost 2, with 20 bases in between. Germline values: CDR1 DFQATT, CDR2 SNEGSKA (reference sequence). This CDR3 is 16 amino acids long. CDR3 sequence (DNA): TGCAGTGCTAGGAATCCGCCCGGGGGCGGTACCTACGAGCAGTACTTC. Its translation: CSARNPPGGGTYEQYF.

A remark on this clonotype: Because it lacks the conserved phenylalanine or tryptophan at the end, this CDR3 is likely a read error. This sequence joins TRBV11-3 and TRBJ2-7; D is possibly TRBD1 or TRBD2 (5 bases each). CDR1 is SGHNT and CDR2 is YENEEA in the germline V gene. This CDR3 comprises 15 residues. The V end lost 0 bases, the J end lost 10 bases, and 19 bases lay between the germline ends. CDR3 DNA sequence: TGTGCCAGCAGCTTAGATGGGACCCAGGCTCGCGACCAGTACTAC. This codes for CASSLDGTQARDQYY.

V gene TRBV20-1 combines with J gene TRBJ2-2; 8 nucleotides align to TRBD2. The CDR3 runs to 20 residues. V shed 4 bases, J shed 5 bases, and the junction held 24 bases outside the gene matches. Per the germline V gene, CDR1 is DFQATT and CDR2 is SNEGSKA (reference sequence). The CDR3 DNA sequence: TGCAGTGCTACCCCCGGCGGGAGGTTGGGACCAGGACGTAGTACCGGGGAGCTGTTTTTT. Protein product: CSATPGGRLGPGRSTGELFF.

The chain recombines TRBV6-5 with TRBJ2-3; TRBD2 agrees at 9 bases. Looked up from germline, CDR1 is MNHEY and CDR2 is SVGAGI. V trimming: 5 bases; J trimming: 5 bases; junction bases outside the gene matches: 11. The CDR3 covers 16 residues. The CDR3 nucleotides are TGTGCCAGCAGTGACCAGGGACTAGCTGGACGAGATACGCAGTATTTT. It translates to CASSDQGLAGRDTQYF.

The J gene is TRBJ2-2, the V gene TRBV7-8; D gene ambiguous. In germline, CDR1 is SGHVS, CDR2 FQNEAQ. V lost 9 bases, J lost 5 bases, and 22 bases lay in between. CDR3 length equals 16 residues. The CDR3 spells CASRNTWKEWTGELFF. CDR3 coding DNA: TGTGCCAGTAGAAATACATGGAAGGAGTGGACCGGGGAGCTGTTTTTT. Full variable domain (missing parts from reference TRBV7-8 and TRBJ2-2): GAGVSQSPRYKVAKRGQDVALRCDPISGHVSLFWYQQALGQGPEFLTYFQNEAQLDKSGLPSDRFFAERPEGSVSTLKIQRTQQEDSAVYLCASRNTWKEWTGELFFGEGSRLTVL.

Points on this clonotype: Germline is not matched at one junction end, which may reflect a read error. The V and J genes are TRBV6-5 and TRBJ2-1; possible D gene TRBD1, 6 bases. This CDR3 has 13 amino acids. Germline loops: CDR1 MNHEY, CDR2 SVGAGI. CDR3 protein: CASRGQIYTEQFF. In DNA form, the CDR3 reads TGTGCCAGTAGGGGACAAATTTACACTGAGCAGTTCTTC.

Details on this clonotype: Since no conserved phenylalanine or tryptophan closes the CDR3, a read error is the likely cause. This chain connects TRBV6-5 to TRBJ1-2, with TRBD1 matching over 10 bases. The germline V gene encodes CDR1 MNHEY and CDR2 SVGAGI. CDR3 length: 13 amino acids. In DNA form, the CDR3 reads TGTGCCAGCAGAGCTGGGACAGGGGATGGTTACACCTTA. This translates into CASRAGTGDGYTL.

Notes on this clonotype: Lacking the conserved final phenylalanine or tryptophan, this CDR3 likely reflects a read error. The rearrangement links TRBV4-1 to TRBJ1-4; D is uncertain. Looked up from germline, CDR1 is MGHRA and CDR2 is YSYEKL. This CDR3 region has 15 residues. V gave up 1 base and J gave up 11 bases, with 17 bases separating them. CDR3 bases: TGCGCCAGCAGCCAAGTAACAATCGATCCCCGGAAACTGTTTTCT. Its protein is CASSQVTIDPRKLFS.

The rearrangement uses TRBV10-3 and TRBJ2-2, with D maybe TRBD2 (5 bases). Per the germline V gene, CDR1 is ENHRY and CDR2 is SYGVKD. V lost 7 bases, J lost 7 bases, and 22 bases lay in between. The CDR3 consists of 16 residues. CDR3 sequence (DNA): TGTGCCATCAATGTGCGGGCTGCCCCGGGTATCGGGGAGCTGTTTTTT. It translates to CAINVRAAPGIGELFF.

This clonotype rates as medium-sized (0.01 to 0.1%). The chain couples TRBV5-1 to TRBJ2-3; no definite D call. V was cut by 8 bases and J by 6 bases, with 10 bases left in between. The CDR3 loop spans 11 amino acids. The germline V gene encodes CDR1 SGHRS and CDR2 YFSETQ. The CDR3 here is CASAEGDTQYF. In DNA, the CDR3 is TGCGCCAGTGCCGAAGGGGATACGCAGTATTTT.

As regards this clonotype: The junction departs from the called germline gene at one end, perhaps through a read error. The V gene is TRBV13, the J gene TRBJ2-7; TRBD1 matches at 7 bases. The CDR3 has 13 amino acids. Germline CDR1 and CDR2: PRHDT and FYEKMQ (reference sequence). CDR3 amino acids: CPSSSTTGDVQYF. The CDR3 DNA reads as TGTCCCAGCAGCTCAACCACAGGGGACGTGCAGTACTTC.

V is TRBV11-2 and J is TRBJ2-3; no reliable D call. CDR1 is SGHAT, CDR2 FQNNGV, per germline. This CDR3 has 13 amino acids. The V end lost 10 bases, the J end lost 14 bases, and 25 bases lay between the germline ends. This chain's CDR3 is CAMSGRSTDMRYF. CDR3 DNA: TGTGCCATGTCTGGTCGGAGCACAGATATGCGGTATTTT. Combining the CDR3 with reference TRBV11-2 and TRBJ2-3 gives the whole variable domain EAGVAQSPRYKIIEKRQSVAFWCNPISGHATLYWYQQILGQGPKLLIQFQNNGVVDDSQLPKDRFSAERLKGVDSTLKIQPAKLEDSAVYLCAMSGRSTDMRYFGPGTRLTVL.

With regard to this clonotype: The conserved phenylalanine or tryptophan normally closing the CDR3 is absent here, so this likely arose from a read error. The CDR3 loop is CIVAVRFQETQYI. The DNA for the CDR3 is TGCATAGTGGCCGTCAGGTTCCAAGAGACCCAGTACATC. The V and J genes are TRBV29-1 and TRBJ2-5; D not certain. The CDR3 runs to 13 residues. CDR1 is SQVTM, CDR2 ANQGSEA, per germline.

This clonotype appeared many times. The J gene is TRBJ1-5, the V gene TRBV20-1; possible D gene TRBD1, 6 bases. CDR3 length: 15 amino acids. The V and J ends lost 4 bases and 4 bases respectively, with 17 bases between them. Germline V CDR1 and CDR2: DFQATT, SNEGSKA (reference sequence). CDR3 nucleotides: TGCAGTGCTAAAGGCAGGGGCGGGATAAATCAGCCCCAGCATTTT. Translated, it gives CSAKGRGGINQPQHF.

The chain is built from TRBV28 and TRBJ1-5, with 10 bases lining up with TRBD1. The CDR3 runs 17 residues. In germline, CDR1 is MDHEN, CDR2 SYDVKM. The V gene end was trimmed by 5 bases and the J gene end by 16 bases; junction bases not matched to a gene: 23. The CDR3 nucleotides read TGTGCCAGCAGTCTCGAGGACAGGGGGGTCGGCAATCAGCCTCATCATTTT. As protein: CASSLEDRGVGNQPHHF.